This TCR beta chain was found in a study of blood T cell repertoires in COVID-19. For the study at large: Donors in the United States, Italy and Spain gave samples during acute or convalescent COVID-19. T cells, B-cell-depleted T cells, or PBMCs supplied cDNA or gDNA.

The V gene's germline CDR1 is GTSNPN and CDR2 SVGIG (reference sequence). V shed 7 bases and J 5 bases; nucleotides not matched to a gene: 8. The CDR3 extends over 14 amino acids. Original methodology: Reference gene primer amplification in the assay estimated nucleated cell counts. Sequencing was performed with immunoSEQ multiplex PCR; in TCRdb, only in-frame clones are kept and a portion is missing. The V and J calls and clone size were taken over from that table, and D and trimming were inferred from the DNA. Altogether under 35,000 clones are present, about 85% being singletons, with the ten largest covering approximately 15%.

This chain uses TRBV30 with TRBJ1-4; the match to TRBD1 covers 9 bases. Sequencing was done on a sample of peripheral blood. The receptor was derived from an older woman with active COVID-19. The CDR3 here is CASGTGPSNEKLFF. CDR3 DNA sequence: TGTGCCTCCGGGACAGGGCCCTCGAATGAAAAACTGTTTTTT.